This passage covers 19 T cell receptor beta chains from one sample sequenced in a study of spatial heterogeneity in lung cancer (dated by TCRdb to the late 2010s). Study-level results and caveats: A correlation was observed between the number of expanded intratumoral alpha and beta TCRs and the tumor nonsynonymous mutation count.

Their specific antigens are unknown. Read against the paper, the sample's time point label means: sample taken at primary tumor resection. Library prep was done by 5' RACE. The sequencer listed for this sample is NextSeq 500. TCRdb reprocessed the public reads (quality trimming at Q25 with fastp, clone calling with MiXCR) and kept in-frame beta chains. Records with the same CDR3 protein are collapsed into one entry carrying the most frequent genes and DNA. In this sample the table shows roughly 6,400 distinct CDR3 sequences, roughly 6.3% of which occur a single time. The ten largest clones capture about 12% of the sample. This sample comprised lung tumor tissue, obtained at surgery. These receptor sequences come from a male donor with early-stage non-small cell lung cancer.

This clonotype showed up just a few times. The V and J genes are TRBV14 and TRBJ2-1; D remains ambiguous. The CDR3 totals 16 residues. V was trimmed by 3 bases and J by 0 bases, leaving 12 bases between them. The germline V gene encodes CDR1 SGHDN and CDR2 FVKESK. CDR3 residues: CASSHGSPSSYNEQFF. CDR3 nucleotide sequence: TGTGCCAGCAGCCACGGTTCCCCGAGCTCCTACAATGAGCAGTTCTTC.

This clonotype came up many times. The CDR3 here is CASSVGGPSFTGELFF. The CDR3 DNA follows: TGTGCCAGCAGCGTAGGGGGACCCAGCTTCACCGGGGAGCTGTTTTTT. This rearrangement joins TRBV9 to TRBJ2-2; D is perhaps TRBD1 or TRBD2 (5 bases each). The CDR3 runs 16 residues. The V gene lost 0 bases and the J gene lost 4 bases, with 13 bases spanning the gap. CDR1 and CDR2 (germline): SGDLS, YYNGEE.

The V call is TRBV12-3 or TRBV12-4, the J call TRBJ2-1; 7 nucleotides align to TRBD2. Trimming cost V 7 bases and J 7 bases; bases outside gene matches: 13. The CDR3 sequence is 15 residues long. For the CDR3, the DNA is TGTGCCAGCACCCCCCCGGGACTACCCTTTAATGAGCAGTTCTTC. This codes for CASTPPGLPFNEQFF.

By share, this clonotype ranks as medium-sized (0.01 to 0.1%). The chain has TRBV7-9 and TRBJ2-7; perhaps D is TRBD1 or TRBD2 (5 bases each). This CDR3 contains 14 residues. Between the trimmed V and J ends, which lost 4 bases and 6 bases, there was a span of 16 bases. Germline CDR1 and CDR2: SEHNR and FQNEAQ (reference sequence). Here the CDR3 reads CASSSSSTGGEQYF. CDR3 sequence (DNA): TGTGCCAGCAGCTCGTCATCTACAGGAGGCGAGCAGTACTTC.

The CDR3 nucleotides read TGTGCCAGCAACACGGGACAGGGTAGACAGCAGTACTTC. Amino acids: CASNTGQGRQQYF. The chain uses TRBV6-5 and TRBJ2-7; 9 bases are a match to TRBD1. The V and J ends lost 7 bases and 8 bases, in that order; junction bases with no gene match: 9. The CDR3 sequence is 13 residues long. From germline, CDR1 is MNHEY and CDR2 SVGAGI.

This clonotype was detected ten times or more. The chain carries TRBV11-2 and TRBJ2-3; 11 bases are shared with TRBD2. Germline V gene data show CDR1 as SGHAT and CDR2 as FQNNGV. The J segment lost 0 bases and the V segment lost 3 bases, leaving 8 bases of the junction unmatched. The CDR3 runs to 18 residues. This chain's CDR3 is CASSFNFGTSGSTDTQYF. The CDR3 region has the DNA TGTGCCAGCAGCTTTAACTTTGGGACTAGCGGAAGCACAGATACGCAGTATTTT.

Sample share makes this clonotype medium-sized (0.01 to 0.1%). The genes are TRBV20-1 and TRBJ2-3; D might be TRBD1 or TRBD2, each matching 5 bases. V lost 6 bases and J lost 0, with 13 bases in between. From germline, CDR1 is DFQATT and CDR2 SNEGSKA (reference sequence). This CDR3 has 14 amino acids. CDR3 nucleotides: TGCAGTGCGGGGGACCCAGCTAGCACAGATACGCAGTATTTT. This translates into CSAGDPASTDTQYF.

J is TRBJ2-5 and V is TRBV3-1; D possibly corresponds to TRBD1 (6 bases). The CDR3 runs to 15 residues. V was clipped by 4 bases and J by 1 base, with 13 bases between them. The V gene's germline CDR1 is LGHDT and CDR2 YNNKEL (reference sequence). CDR3 sequence (DNA): TGTGCCAGCAGCCTCCTAGGGGGTAGCCAAGAGACCCAGTACTTC. The encoded protein is CASSLLGGSQETQYF.

This clonotype has at least ten counts. This chain uses TRBV10-3 with TRBJ2-1; TRBD2 matches 10 bases. Germline V lookup: CDR1 ENHRY, CDR2 SYGVKD. The CDR3 runs 15 residues. The junction had 9 bases not matched to a gene; V was cut back by 7 bases and J by 6 bases. CDR3 region: CAIKEREGLVNEQFF. The CDR3 DNA sequence: TGTGCCATCAAGGAGCGGGAGGGCCTGGTCAATGAGCAGTTCTTC.

By its share, this clonotype is medium-sized (0.01 to 0.1%). This chain connects TRBV13 to TRBJ1-4; TRBD1 aligns across 7 bases. The CDR3 totals 14 residues. V lost 4 bases, J lost 2 bases, and 1 base stayed unmatched. Germline V gives CDR1 PRHDT, CDR2 FYEKMQ (reference sequence). The DNA for the CDR3 is TGTGCCAGCAGCTCCAGGGGGACTAATGAAAAACTGTTTTTT. This translates into CASSSRGTNEKLFF.

By proportion, this clonotype is medium-sized. J is TRBJ1-2 and V is TRBV29-1; weak D call: TRBD1 (5 bases). V was shortened by 5 bases and J by 1 base, with 8 bases between the two germline ends. Germline-derived CDR1 and CDR2 are SQVTM and ANQGSEA. The CDR3 is 12 residues long. As DNA, the CDR3 is TGCAGCGTTAGACAGATTAACTATGGCTACACCTTC. Amino acids: CSVRQINYGYTF. Full variable domain (rest looked up from reference TRBV29-1 and TRBJ1-2): SAVISQKPSRDICQRGTSLTIQCQVDSQVTMMFWYRQQPGQSLTLIATANQGSEATYESGFVIDKFPISRPNLTFSTLTVSNMSPEDSSIYLCSVRQINYGYTFGSGTRLTVV.

This clonotype appeared many times. V is TRBV9 and J is TRBJ1-1; no reliable D call. CDR1 and CDR2 (germline): SGDLS, YYNGEE. V was shortened by 0 bases and J by 5 bases, with 8 bases between the two germline ends. The CDR3 consists of 13 residues. The CDR3 is CASSVGAVTEAFF. As DNA, the CDR3 is TGTGCCAGCAGCGTAGGGGCAGTAACTGAAGCTTTCTTT. The full variable domain, in which reference TRBV9 and TRBJ1-1 provide the parts outside the CDR3, is DSGVTQTPKHLITATGQRVTLRCSPRSGDLSVYWYQQSLDQGLQFLIQYYNGEERAKGNILERFSAQQFPDLHSELNLSSLELGDSALYFCASSVGAVTEAFFGQGTRLTVV.

This clonotype was detected many times. V usage is TRBV5-1 and J usage is TRBJ2-3; D is perhaps TRBD1 or TRBD2 (5 bases each). V was trimmed by 3 bases and J by 0 bases, leaving 14 bases between them. Germline loops: CDR1 SGHRS, CDR2 YFSETQ. The CDR3 sequence is 16 residues long. The CDR3 DNA sequence: TGCGCCAGCAGCTCGTGGAACCGGGGCAGCACAGATACGCAGTATTTT. Translation gives CASSSWNRGSTDTQYF.

This clonotype is deemed large. This chain uses TRBV7-9 with TRBJ2-1; tentatively, D is TRBD1 (6 bases). The CDR3 consists of 16 residues. In germline, CDR1 is SEHNR, CDR2 FQNEAQ (reference sequence). Trimming removed 4 bases at V and 1 base at J, with 14 bases between. CDR3 protein: CASSSGTGHSYNEQFF. In DNA form, the CDR3 reads TGTGCCAGCAGCTCAGGGACGGGACATTCCTACAATGAGCAGTTCTTC.

In its sample, this clonotype is medium-sized. The V and J genes are TRBV6-2 or TRBV6-3 and TRBJ2-7; 7 bases map to TRBD1. Germline V gene data show CDR1 as MNHEY and CDR2 as SVGEGT. Germline trimming cut 8 bases from V and 5 bases from J; bases unmatched to any gene: 9. This CDR3 is built from 13 residues. CDR3 DNA: TGTGCCAGCTCCCAGACAGGGATCAACGAGCAGTACTTC. This sequence encodes CASSQTGINEQYF.

This clonotype is judged medium-sized (0.01 to 0.1%). CDR3 sequence (DNA): TGCAGCGTTGAGAGTAGAACTCACTATGGCTACACCTTC. Its protein product is CSVESRTHYGYTF. The chain couples TRBV29-1 to TRBJ1-2; D is uncertain. The CDR3 has 13 residues. CDR1 and CDR2 (germline): SQVTM, ANQGSEA. V gave up 3 bases and J gave up 3 bases, with 11 bases separating them.

This clonotype came up many times. V is TRBV6-1 and J is TRBJ2-7; tentative D call: TRBD2 (6 bases). Trimming pared 7 bases from V and 0 bases from J, leaving 19 bases between. This CDR3 contains 16 residues. Germline V CDR1 and CDR2: MNHNS, SASEGT. The CDR3 DNA reads TGTGCCAGCACTCCCGGTGGGATGGGGGGCTCCTACGAGCAGTACTTC. Encoded protein: CASTPGGMGGSYEQYF.

This clonotype was found many times. V gene TRBV28 combines with J gene TRBJ2-7; no clear D. The V end was cut by 9 bases, the J end by 4 bases, with 22 bases between. Germline CDR1 and CDR2: MDHEN and SYDVKM. The CDR3 has 15 residues. The CDR3 bases are TGTGCCAGTAGTCCTTTTAGACTCCTACTGTACGAGCAGTACTTC. This encodes CASSPFRLLLYEQYF.

In its sample, this clonotype was seen many times. The rearrangement links TRBV7-7 to TRBJ1-4; no reliable D call. This CDR3 is built from 15 residues. Trimming pared 3 bases from V and 8 bases from J, leaving 16 bases between. Germline V lookup: CDR1 SSHAT, CDR2 FNYEAQ (reference sequence). The CDR3 region is CASSFGNGRGEKLFF. In nucleotides, the CDR3 is TGTGCCAGCAGCTTCGGGAACGGCCGCGGCGAAAAACTGTTTTTT.